A selection of T cell receptor beta chains follows, all from one sample in a study of T cell responses to AZD1222 COVID-19 vaccine. The method was immunoSEQ multiplex PCR; TCRdb's version includes in-frame clones alone and lacks a portion of them. Of 130,000 to 150,000 clones listed, approximately 89% are singletons. The sequences come from peripheral blood, collected 28 days after the second AZD1222 dose. The receptors originated from an adult who received the AZD1222 COVID-19 vaccine. Both conserved end residues are part of each CDR3. D genes are given only for firm matches. Size is omitted from some rows. Given values are once, few, many or a class for expanded clones.

D	V	size	J	CDR3	DNA
NA	TRBV5-1	once	TRBJ2-7	CASSLGHLKGGSYEQYF	TGCGCCAGCAGCTTGGGCCACCTGAAGGGTGGCTCCTACGAGCAGTACTTC
TRBD1	TRBV6-5	NA	TRBJ2-7	CASSYTDRGGYEQYF	TGTGCCAGCAGTTACACCGACAGGGGTGGCTACGAGCAGTACTTC
NA	TRBV5-1	NA	TRBJ1-1	CASSLDGQLTLNTEAFF	TGCGCCAGCAGCTTGGACGGACAGCTTACCTTGAACACTGAAGCTTTCTTT
NA	TRBV7-9	NA	TRBJ1-1	CASRRNTEAFF	TGTGCCAGCAGGAGGAACACTGAAGCTTTCTTT
NA	TRBV5-6	NA	TRBJ1-3	CASSLGGQYSGNTIYF	TGTGCCAGCAGCTTGGGTGGACAGTACTCTGGAAACACCATATATTTT
NA	TRBV5-6	once	TRBJ2-7	CASSHQSYEQYF	TGTGCCAGCAGCCATCAAAGCTACGAGCAGTACTTC
NA	TRBV25-1	NA	TRBJ1-3	CASSESDSSGNTIYF	TGTGCCAGCAGTGAATCCGACAGCTCTGGAAACACCATATATTTT
TRBD2	TRBV6-5	NA	TRBJ2-5	CASSPGLAFIETQYF	TGTGCCAGCAGCCCGGGACTAGCTTTTATAGAGACCCAGTACTTC
NA	TRBV5-6	NA	TRBJ1-3	CASSGRTAGNTIYF	TGTGCCAGCAGCGGAAGGACGGCTGGAAACACCATATATTTT
TRBD2	TRBV2	NA	TRBJ2-3	CATRSGIVTDTQYF	TGTGCCACCCGTAGCGGGATTGTCACAGATACGCAGTATTTT
NA	TRBV7-3	NA	TRBJ2-3	CASSLTTEVTDTQYF	TGTGCCAGCAGCTTAACAACGGAGGTCACAGATACGCAGTATTTT
TRBD2	TRBV4-2	once	TRBJ2-5	CASSQGRLAGVLETQYF	TGTGCCAGCAGCCAAGGCCGACTAGCGGGAGTGTTGGAGACCCAGTACTTC
TRBD1	TRBV7-9	NA	TRBJ2-4	CASSQRSPDRAKNIQYF	TGTGCCAGCAGCCAGCGGTCCCCGGACAGGGCCAAAAACATTCAGTACTTC
NA	TRBV7-9	NA	TRBJ1-1	CASSKQENTEAFF	TGTGCCAGCAGCAAACAGGAGAACACTGAAGCTTTCTTT
NA	TRBV6-5	NA	TRBJ2-5	CASSLSDLQETQYF	TGTGCCAGTTCCCTAAGCGACCTACAAGAGACCCAGTACTTC
TRBD1	TRBV7-8	NA	TRBJ2-1	CASSSQPRGLYNEQFF	TGTGCCAGCAGCTCTCAACCCAGGGGGCTTTACAATGAGCAGTTCTTC
NA	TRBV29-1	NA	TRBJ2-7	CSAWGGESSYEQYF	TGCAGCGCTTGGGGGGGCGAGAGCTCCTACGAGCAGTACTTC
NA	TRBV11-3	NA	TRBJ2-1	CASSPSRSDEQFF	TGTGCCAGCAGCCCCTCGAGGTCCGATGAGCAGTTCTTC
NA	TRBV3-1/TRBV3-2	NA	TRBJ2-7	CASSQEASGPTQYF	TGTGCCAGCAGCCAAGAAGCATCAGGGCCCACGCAGTACTTC
NA	TRBV5-1	NA	TRBJ2-5	CASSSNGLSQYF	TGCGCCAGCAGCTCAAACGGGCTGTCCCAGTACTTC
NA	TRBV28	NA	TRBJ1-6	CASGGGYSSYNSPLHF	TGTGCCAGTGGGGGAGGTTATAGCTCCTATAATTCACCCCTCCACTTT
TRBD1	TRBV18	NA	TRBJ1-2	CASSPDRDYGYTF	TGTGCCAGCTCGCCCGACAGGGACTATGGCTACACCTTC
NA	TRBV4-3	NA	TRBJ2-7	CASSLGLMRGEQYF	TGCGCCAGCAGCCTGGGCCTCATGCGGGGCGAGCAGTACTTC
NA	TRBV25-1	once	TRBJ1-4	CASSEYPEATNEKLFF	TGTGCCAGCAGTGAATACCCAGAGGCAACTAATGAAAAACTGTTTTTT
TRBD1	TRBV7-2	NA	TRBJ1-2	CASSPGAGQDWYGYTF	TGTGCCAGCAGCCCCGGCGCTGGACAGGATTGGTATGGCTACACCTTC
NA	TRBV7-3	NA	TRBJ1-2	CASSLSPTPNYGYTF	TGTGCCAGCAGCTTATCGCCCACCCCTAACTATGGCTACACCTTC
TRBD1	TRBV28	NA	TRBJ1-1	CASSPGTGVGEAFF	TGTGCCAGCAGTCCCGGGACAGGGGTTGGTGAAGCTTTCTTT
TRBD2	TRBV10-3	NA	TRBJ2-5	CAISETRTGLAVLQETQYF	TGTGCCATCAGTGAGACCCGAACTGGGCTAGCGGTTCTCCAAGAGACCCAGTACTTC
TRBD2	TRBV3-1/TRBV3-2	NA	TRBJ2-3	CASSQGGADTQYF	TGTGCCAGCAGCCAGGGGGGGGCAGATACGCAGTATTTT
NA	TRBV1	NA	TRBJ2-1	CTSSQDWGLAGGYNEQFF	TGCACCAGCAGCCAAGATTGGGGACTAGCGGGAGGTTACAATGAGCAGTTCTTC
NA	TRBV9	NA	TRBJ1-2	CASSVEVGPSGLNYGYTF	TGTGCCAGCAGCGTAGAGGTTGGGCCGTCAGGGTTGAACTATGGCTACACCTTC
NA	TRBV7-9	NA	TRBJ1-1	CASSLGNTNTEAFF	TGTGCCAGCAGCTTAGGTAACACCAACACTGAAGCTTTCTTT
NA	TRBV6-5	NA	TRBJ1-2	CASRRGGYGHTF	TGTGCCAGCAGAAGGGGCGGCTATGGCCACACCTTC
TRBD2	TRBV5-1	NA	TRBJ2-7	CASSHGGTSPCEQYF	TGCGCCAGCAGCCACGGGGGGACTTCACCCTGCGAGCAGTACTTC
NA	TRBV6-5	NA	TRBJ1-1	CASSSLGLTEAFF	TGTGCCAGCAGCTCTCTGGGGCTCACTGAAGCTTTCTTT
TRBD1	TRBV4-2	NA	TRBJ1-2	CASSQVGGQATYGYTF	TGTGCCAGCAGCCAAGTGGGCGGACAGGCGACCTATGGCTACACCTTC
NA	TRBV5-6	NA	TRBJ1-4	CASSLGEKLFF	TGTGCCAGCAGCTTGGGGGAAAAACTGTTTTTT
TRBD1	TRBV6-1	NA	TRBJ2-6	CASSERDRGESGANVLTF	TGTGCCAGCAGTGAACGAGACAGGGGAGAGTCTGGGGCCAACGTCCTGACTTTC
NA	TRBV11-3	few	TRBJ1-1	CASSPNGDNTEAFF	TGTGCCAGCAGCCCAAACGGGGACAACACTGAAGCTTTCTTT
TRBD1	TRBV15	NA	TRBJ1-1	CATRTGATWNTEAFF	TGTGCCACCAGGACAGGGGCGACCTGGAACACTGAAGCTTTCTTT